Listed here are 28 T cell receptor beta chains from one sample, sequenced in a study of CD8 T cells in ankylosing spondylitis. One entry per CDR3 protein results from TCRdb running MiXCR on the 5' RACE reads. The table shows some 120,000 distinct CDR3 sequences, with about an eighth occurring only once. The sequenced sample was blood, either unsorted or a sorted T cell fraction (not recorded which). These TCRs come from a female donor with ankylosing spondylitis or in good health (not recorded which).

The chain joins TRBV7-1 to TRBJ2-5; weak D call: TRBD2 (6 bases). TRBV7-1 is filed as an ORF, its function uncertain. The CDR3 is 17 amino acids. Trimming shortened V by 10 bases and J by 3 bases, and 27 bases separated the two germline ends. In DNA form, the CDR3 reads TGTGCCACCACCCAGCGGGCCAGCGGGCGTACCAAAGAGACCCAGTACTTC. As protein: CATTQRASGRTKETQYF.

This clonotype came up a few times. The CDR3 here is CASSQIPNQPQHF. The CDR3, as DNA: TGTGCCAGCAGCCAAATCCCTAATCAGCCCCAGCATTTT. The chain is built from TRBV5-5 and TRBJ1-5; no definite D call. Germline CDR1 SGHKS, CDR2 YYEKEE (reference sequence). V lost 4 bases and J 4 bases, leaving 9 bases between the germline ends. The CDR3 runs to 13 residues.

This clonotype was found a few times. The chain is built from TRBV7-9 and TRBJ2-2, with D unresolved. Germline V lookup: CDR1 SEHNR, CDR2 FQNEAQ (reference sequence). The CDR3 covers 12 residues. Trimming shortened V by 5 bases and J by 7 bases, and 8 bases separated the two germline ends. The CDR3 DNA follows: TGTGCCAGCAGCCGGACGCTCGGGGAGCTGTTTTTT. It yields the protein CASSRTLGELFF.

The chain recombines TRBV19 with TRBJ2-2; maybe TRBD1 (7 bases). Germline lookup yields CDR1 LNHDA and CDR2 SQIVND (reference sequence). The CDR3 covers 14 residues. Trimming pared 9 bases from V and 3 bases from J, leaving 14 bases between. The chain's CDR3 is CASVAGGYTGELFF. CDR3 nucleotide sequence: TGTGCCAGCGTAGCAGGGGGGTACACCGGGGAGCTGTTTTTT.

This clonotype was seen many times. The V gene is TRBV24-1, the J gene TRBJ2-2; 12 positions agree with TRBD1. Losses at the gene ends were 7 bases for V and 5 bases for J; bases not matched to a gene: 7. Germline V gives CDR1 KGHDR, CDR2 SFDVKD. This CDR3 is 16 amino acids long. The CDR3 loop reads CATSDPGQGATGELFF. The CDR3 DNA is TGTGCCACCAGCGACCCGGGACAGGGGGCTACCGGGGAGCTGTTTTTT.

This clonotype was seen a few times. This chain links TRBV5-1 with TRBJ1-3; no clear D gene. This CDR3 contains 16 residues. V lost 0 bases to trimming and J lost 2 bases, with 12 bases between them. The germline V gene encodes CDR1 SGHRS and CDR2 YFSETQ. The CDR3 bases are TGCGCCAGCAGCTTGGCCGGAAGGGCGGCTGGAAACACCATATATTTT. Translating it yields CASSLAGRAAGNTIYF.

This clonotype was observed a few times. The chain uses TRBV7-3 and TRBJ2-2, with a possible D match to TRBD1 (5 bases). The CDR3 has 14 amino acids. The germline V gene encodes CDR1 SGHTA and CDR2 FQGTGA. V lost 8 bases and J lost 4, with 14 bases in between. The CDR3 sequence: CASSRGRSTGELFF. The CDR3 DNA sequence: TGTGCCAGCTCAAGGGGCAGAAGCACCGGGGAGCTGTTTTTT. The full variable domain, with the rest looked up from reference TRBV7-3 and TRBJ2-2, is GAGVSQTPSNKVTEKGKYVELRCDPISGHTALYWYRQSLGQGPEFLIYFQGTGAADDSGLPNDRFFAVRPEGSVSTLKIQRTERGDSAVYLCASSRGRSTGELFFGEGSRLTVL.

There are a few counts of this clonotype. The V and J genes are TRBV20-1 and TRBJ2-7; 8 nucleotides match TRBD2. CDR1 is DFQATT and CDR2 is SNEGSKA in the germline V gene (reference sequence). The ends lost 7 bases at V and 1 base at J; junction bases unmatched: 9. This CDR3 region has 14 residues. CDR3 loop: CSGSAGVWSYEQYF. The DNA of the CDR3 is TGCAGTGGTTCAGCGGGAGTTTGGTCCTACGAGCAGTACTTC.

The V call is TRBV7-3, the J call TRBJ2-3; possibly TRBD2 for D (6 bases). Trimming shortened V by 0 bases and J by 2 bases, and 18 bases separated the two germline ends. The germline V gene encodes CDR1 SGHTA and CDR2 FQGTGA. The length of the CDR3 is 18 residues. CDR3 loop: CASSLTSGRILVTDTQYF. As DNA, the CDR3 is TGTGCCAGCAGCTTAACTAGCGGACGTATTCTTGTCACAGATACGCAGTATTTT. The complete variable domain, with remaining parts taken from reference TRBV7-3 and TRBJ2-3, reads GAGVSQTPSNKVTEKGKYVELRCDPISGHTALYWYRQSLGQGPEFLIYFQGTGAADDSGLPNDRFFAVRPEGSVSTLKIQRTERGDSAVYLCASSLTSGRILVTDTQYFGPGTRLTVL.

This CDR3 reads CASSPGRGSGTEAFF. The DNA of the CDR3 is TGCGCCAGCAGCCCTGGGCGGGGCTCGGGGACTGAAGCTTTCTTT. The gene calls are TRBV5-1 and TRBJ1-1; perhaps TRBD1 as D (5 bases). CDR1 is SGHRS and CDR2 is YFSETQ in the germline V gene. The CDR3 totals 15 residues. With 4 bases removed from V and 5 bases from J, the gap between germline ends came to 18 bases.

The table lists this clonotype with many counts. V usage is TRBV12-3 or TRBV12-4 and J usage is TRBJ2-5; 9 bases agree with TRBD1. The V gene end was trimmed by 1 base and the J gene end by 1 base; junction bases not matched to a gene: 7. There are 17 residues in the CDR3. The DNA for the CDR3 is TGTGCCAGCAGTTTAGGACGGACAGGGGAGCCCCAAGAGACCCAGTACTTC. Its translation is CASSLGRTGEPQETQYF.

This clonotype was seen at least ten times. The genes are TRBV9 and TRBJ2-7; TRBD1 matches 9 bases. The junction had 6 bases not matched to a gene; V was cut back by 4 bases and J by 4 bases. Germline loops: CDR1 SGDLS, CDR2 YYNGEE. CDR3 length: 14 amino acids. The CDR3 is CASSSGQGRYEQYF. CDR3 sequence (DNA): TGTGCCAGCAGCAGCGGACAGGGGAGGTACGAGCAGTACTTC. The variable domain in full, completed from reference TRBV9 and TRBJ2-7, reads DSGVTQTPKHLITATGQRVTLRCSPRSGDLSVYWYQQSLDQGLQFLIQYYNGEERAKGNILERFSAQQFPDLHSELNLSSLELGDSALYFCASSSGQGRYEQYFGPGTRLTVT.

This clonotype has more than one count but fewer than ten. The chain uses TRBV5-1 and TRBJ2-1; 7 bases align to TRBD1. CDR1 is SGHRS and CDR2 is YFSETQ in the germline V gene. Germline trimming cut 0 bases from V and 3 bases from J; bases unmatched to any gene: 3. The CDR3 is 15 residues long. This CDR3 reads CASSLVGDSYNEQFF. CDR3 coding DNA: TGCGCCAGCAGCTTGGTCGGGGACAGCTACAATGAGCAGTTCTTC.

The CDR3 DNA follows: TGTGCCAGCAGTCGAGGAAACTCCTACAATGAGCAGTTCTTC. This encodes CASSRGNSYNEQFF. The V call is TRBV25-1, the J call TRBJ2-1; D is unclear. V lost 5 bases, J lost 0 bases, and 8 bases lay in between. This CDR3 spans 14 amino acids. The germline V gene has CDR1 MGHDK and CDR2 SYGVNS. Full variable domain (remainder filled in from reference TRBV25-1 and TRBJ2-1): EADIYQTPRYLVIGTGKKITLECSQTMGHDKMYWYQQDPGMELHLIHYSYGVNSTEKGDLSSESTVSRIRTEHFPLTLESARPSHTSQYLCASSRGNSYNEQFFGPGTRLTVL.

This clonotype was detected ten times or more. The chain recombines TRBV5-1 with TRBJ2-2; 7 positions match TRBD2. The CDR3 has 14 amino acids. The junction had 3 bases not matched to a gene; V was cut back by 3 bases and J by 4 bases. Germline V gene lookup returns CDR1 SGHRS and CDR2 YFSETQ. The CDR3 region is CASSWGGTTGELFF. The CDR3 bases are TGCGCCAGCAGCTGGGGGGGGACCACCGGGGAGCTGTTTTTT.

In this sample, this clonotype turned up many times. The chain carries TRBV5-1 and TRBJ1-5, with a possible D match to TRBD1 (5 bases). V was clipped by 0 bases and J by 9 bases, with 22 bases between them. Per the germline V gene, CDR1 is SGHRS and CDR2 is YFSETQ. The CDR3 covers 17 residues. CDR3: CASSLGGEFPPPGPQHF. As DNA, the CDR3 is TGCGCCAGCAGCTTGGGAGGGGAGTTCCCTCCTCCAGGGCCCCAGCATTTT.

This clonotype has just a few counts. The gene calls are TRBV12-3 or TRBV12-4 and TRBJ2-2; 15 bases line up with TRBD2. Trimming at V came to 5 bases and at J to 5 bases, leaving 9 bases not matched to a gene. The CDR3 has 18 amino acids. The CDR3 DNA is TGTGCCAGCAGTACCCGGACTAGCGGGGGGGCGCGGACCGGGGAGCTGTTTTTT. Translation: CASSTRTSGGARTGELFF.

DNA for the CDR3: TGCAGTGCTAGAGATTTGGGGGATAGCTCCTACGAGCAGTACTTC. This gives the protein CSARDLGDSSYEQYF. The chain links TRBV20-1 to TRBJ2-7; D possibly uses TRBD1 or TRBD2 (5 bases each). Germline V gives CDR1 DFQATT, CDR2 SNEGSKA (reference sequence). This CDR3 comprises 15 residues. V dropped 0 bases and J dropped 0 bases, with 12 bases sitting between them.

The chain joins TRBV29-1 to TRBJ2-3; 7 nucleotides match TRBD1. Germline V gives CDR1 SQVTM, CDR2 ANQGSEA. With V trimmed by 1 base and J by 0 bases, 4 bases remained unmatched. This CDR3 is built from 15 residues. The CDR3: CSVEVRGQSTDTQYF. CDR3 nucleotide sequence: TGCAGCGTTGAAGTTAGGGGACAGAGCACAGATACGCAGTATTTT.

This clonotype was seen ten or more times. The chain joins TRBV29-1 to TRBJ2-5, with 11 bases aligning to TRBD1. There are 15 residues in the CDR3. Trimming at V came to 6 bases and at J to 0 bases, leaving 6 bases not matched to a gene. Germline V lookup: CDR1 SQVTM, CDR2 ANQGSEA. The CDR3 reads CSVGGTGGYQETQYF. CDR3 sequence (DNA): TGCAGCGTCGGTGGGACAGGGGGGTACCAAGAGACCCAGTACTTC.

This clonotype came up once. A read error may explain this, as a much larger clone is one base away. The chain carries TRBV7-9 and TRBJ1-1; 9 nucleotides line up with TRBD1. CDR1 is SEHNR, CDR2 FQNEAQ, per germline (reference sequence). The CDR3 covers 14 residues. The CDR3 loop is CAGSQQGASAEAFF. The CDR3 DNA follows: TGTGCCGGCAGCCAACAGGGGGCGAGCGCTGAAGCTTTCTTT.

This clonotype was counted a few times. V is TRBV5-1 and J is TRBJ1-1; 7 nucleotides line up with TRBD1. V lost 5 bases, J lost 7 bases, and 14 bases stayed unmatched. CDR3 length: 15 amino acids. Germline lookup yields CDR1 SGHRS and CDR2 YFSETQ. CDR3 residues: CASREEGAPVGEAFF. The CDR3 nucleotides are TGCGCCAGCAGAGAGGAGGGGGCGCCGGTAGGTGAAGCTTTCTTT.

This clonotype was seen a handful of times. The chain links TRBV30 to TRBJ2-2; TRBD2 matches 9 bases. This CDR3 is built from 15 residues. Germline assignment: CDR1 GTSNPN and CDR2 SVGIG (reference sequence). The J segment lost 6 bases and the V segment lost 2 bases, leaving 7 bases of the junction unmatched. The CDR3 sequence: CAWSWLAGQAGELFF. The CDR3 DNA reads TGTGCCTGGAGTTGGCTAGCGGGGCAAGCCGGGGAGCTGTTTTTT.

The rearrangement uses TRBV6-5 and TRBJ1-5; 7 nucleotides agree with TRBD1. The V gene's germline CDR1 is MNHEY and CDR2 SVGAGI. The CDR3 covers 16 residues. V was pared by 4 bases and J by 0 bases, with 6 bases of the junction left unmatched. CDR3 region: CASSSQTGVSNQPQHF. The CDR3 coding sequence is TGTGCCAGCAGTTCTCAAACAGGGGTTAGCAATCAGCCCCAGCATTTT.

This clonotype showed up many times. The chain employs TRBV3-1 and TRBJ1-6; D is perhaps TRBD1 (5 bases). Germline CDR1 LGHDT, CDR2 YNNKEL (reference sequence). CDR3 length equals 16 residues. V was trimmed by 2 bases and J by 7 bases, leaving 15 bases between them. The chain's CDR3 is CASSQTEQVMNSPLHF. The CDR3 DNA reads TGTGCCAGCAGCCAAACGGAACAGGTGATGAATTCACCCCTCCACTTT. The variable domain in full, completed from reference TRBV3-1 and TRBJ1-6, reads DTAVSQTPKYLVTQMGNDKSIKCEQNLGHDTMYWYKQDSKKFLKIMFSYNNKELIINETVPNRFSPKSPDKAHLNLHINSLELGDSAVYFCASSQTEQVMNSPLHFGNGTRLTVT.

This chain links TRBV24-1 with TRBJ1-1; D is perhaps TRBD1 (5 bases). Germline values: CDR1 KGHDR, CDR2 SFDVKD. This CDR3 is 14 amino acids long. V was shortened by 8 bases and J by 0 bases, with 12 bases between the two germline ends. CDR3 DNA sequence: TGTGCCACCAAACCCAGGGTCGTGAACACTGAAGCTTTCTTT. Translation: CATKPRVVNTEAFF.

This clonotype has a count of ten or more. The chain combines TRBV11-1 with TRBJ1-5; TRBD1 might be the D (5 bases). CDR1 is SGHAT, CDR2 FQDESV, per germline (reference sequence). Trimming removed 5 bases from V and 0 bases from J, with 20 bases in between. This CDR3 region has 18 residues. The CDR3 protein is CASSLRSLRQYSNQPQHF. The CDR3, as DNA: TGTGCCAGCAGCCTCCGCAGCCTGAGACAGTATAGCAATCAGCCCCAGCATTTT.

This clonotype was detected ten times or more. The chain carries TRBV12-3 or TRBV12-4 and TRBJ2-3; D is perhaps TRBD1 or TRBD2 (5 bases each). The V gene lost 1 base and the J gene lost 4 bases, with 15 bases spanning the gap. This CDR3 comprises 16 residues. The CDR3 region is CASSLGMGVRADTQYF. CDR3 in DNA: TGTGCCAGCAGTTTAGGTATGGGGGTCCGGGCAGATACGCAGTATTTT.